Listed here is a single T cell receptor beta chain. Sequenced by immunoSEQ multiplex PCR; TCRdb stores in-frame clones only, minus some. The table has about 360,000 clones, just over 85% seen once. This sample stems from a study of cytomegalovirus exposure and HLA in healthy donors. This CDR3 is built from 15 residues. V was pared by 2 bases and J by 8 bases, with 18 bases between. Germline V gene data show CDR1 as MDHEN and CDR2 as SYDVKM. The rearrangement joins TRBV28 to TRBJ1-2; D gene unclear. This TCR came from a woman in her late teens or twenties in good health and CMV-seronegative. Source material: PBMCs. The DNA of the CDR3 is TGTGCCAGCAGTTTAGGATGGCAGCCCCGGAGCGGCTACACCTTC. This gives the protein CASSLGWQPRSGYTF.